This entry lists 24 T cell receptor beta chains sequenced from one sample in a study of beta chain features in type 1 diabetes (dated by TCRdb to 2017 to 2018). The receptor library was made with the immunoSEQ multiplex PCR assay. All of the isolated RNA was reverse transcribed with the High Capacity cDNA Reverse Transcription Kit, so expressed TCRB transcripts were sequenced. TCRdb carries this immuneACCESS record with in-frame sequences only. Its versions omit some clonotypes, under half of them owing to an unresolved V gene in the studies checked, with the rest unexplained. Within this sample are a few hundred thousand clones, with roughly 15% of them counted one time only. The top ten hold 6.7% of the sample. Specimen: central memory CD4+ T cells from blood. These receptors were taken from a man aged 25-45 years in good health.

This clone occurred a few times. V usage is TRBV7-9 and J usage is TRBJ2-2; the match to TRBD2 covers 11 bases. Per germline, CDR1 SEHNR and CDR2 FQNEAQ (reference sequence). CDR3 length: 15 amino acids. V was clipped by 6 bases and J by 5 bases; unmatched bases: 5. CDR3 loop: CASRPSGRRTGELFF. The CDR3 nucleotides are TGTGCCAGCAGGCCTAGCGGGAGGAGAACCGGGGAGCTGTTTTTT.

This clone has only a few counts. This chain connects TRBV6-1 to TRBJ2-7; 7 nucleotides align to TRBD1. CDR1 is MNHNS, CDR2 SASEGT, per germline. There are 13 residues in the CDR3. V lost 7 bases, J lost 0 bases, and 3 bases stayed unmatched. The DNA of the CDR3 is TGTGCCAGCATAGGGGACAGCTCCTACGAGCAGTACGTC. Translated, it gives CASIGDSSYEQYV.

CDR3 sequence reads: CASSLGRGTGKGNEQFF. CDR3 coding DNA: TGTGCCAGCAGCTTAGGGAGGGGGACAGGGAAAGGGAATGAGCAGTTCTTC. The chain carries TRBV7-2 and TRBJ2-1; 9 positions match TRBD1. The CDR3 extends over 17 amino acids. The J segment lost 7 bases and the V segment lost 1 base, leaving 11 bases of the junction unmatched. CDR1 SGHTA and CDR2 FQGNSA come from the germline V gene.

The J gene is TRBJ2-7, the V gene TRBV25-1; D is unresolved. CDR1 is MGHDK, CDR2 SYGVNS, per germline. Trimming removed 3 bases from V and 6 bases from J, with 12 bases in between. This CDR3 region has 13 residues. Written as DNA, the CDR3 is TGTGCCAGCAGTGACGGGCCACGTCTCGAGCAGTACTTC. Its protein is CASSDGPRLEQYF.

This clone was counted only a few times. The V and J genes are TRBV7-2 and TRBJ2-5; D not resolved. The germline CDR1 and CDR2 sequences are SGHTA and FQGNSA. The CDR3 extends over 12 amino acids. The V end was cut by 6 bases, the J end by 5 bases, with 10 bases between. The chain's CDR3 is CASSSEVETQYF. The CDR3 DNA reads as TGTGCCAGCAGTTCTGAGGTGGAGACCCAGTACTTC.

CDR3 DNA: TGTGCCAGCAGGGCCGGGACAGGGTTCACTGAAGCTTTCTTT. It yields the protein CASRAGTGFTEAFF. The chain uses TRBV6-5 and TRBJ1-1; TRBD1 aligns across 9 bases. CDR1 is MNHEY, CDR2 SVGAGI, per germline. V was clipped by 6 bases and J by 4 bases; unmatched bases: 6. The CDR3 is 14 amino acids.

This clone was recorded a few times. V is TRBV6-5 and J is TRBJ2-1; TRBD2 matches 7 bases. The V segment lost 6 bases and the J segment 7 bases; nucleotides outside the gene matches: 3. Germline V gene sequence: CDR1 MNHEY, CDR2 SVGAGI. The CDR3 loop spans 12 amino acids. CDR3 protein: CASRLAVNEQFF. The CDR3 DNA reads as TGTGCCAGCAGGCTAGCGGTAAATGAGCAGTTCTTC.

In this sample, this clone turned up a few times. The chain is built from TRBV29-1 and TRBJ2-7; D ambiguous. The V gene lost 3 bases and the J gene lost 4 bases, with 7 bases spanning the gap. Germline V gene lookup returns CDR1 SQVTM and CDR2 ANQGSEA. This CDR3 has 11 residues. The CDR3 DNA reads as TGCAGCGTTGAGGTGGGATACGAGCAGTACGTC. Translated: CSVEVGYEQYV.

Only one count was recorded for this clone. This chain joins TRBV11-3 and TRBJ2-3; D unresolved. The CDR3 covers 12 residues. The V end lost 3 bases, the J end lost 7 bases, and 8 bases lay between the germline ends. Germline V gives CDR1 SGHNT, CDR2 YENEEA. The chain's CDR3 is CASSFNSNTQYF. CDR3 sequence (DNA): TGTGCCAGCAGCTTTAATTCAAATACGCAGTATTTT.

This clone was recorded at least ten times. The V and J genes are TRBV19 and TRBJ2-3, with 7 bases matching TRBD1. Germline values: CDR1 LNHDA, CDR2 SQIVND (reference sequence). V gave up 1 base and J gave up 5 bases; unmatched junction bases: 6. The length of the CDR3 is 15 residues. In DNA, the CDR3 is TGTGCCAGTAGTATAGGACTACAGGGGAGAGATACGCAGTATTTT. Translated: CASSIGLQGRDTQYF. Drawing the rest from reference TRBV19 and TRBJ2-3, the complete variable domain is DGGITQSPKYLFRKEGQNVTLSCEQNLNHDAMYWYRQDPGQGLRLIYYSQIVNDFQKGDIAEGYSVSREKKESFPLTVTSAQKNPTAFYLCASSIGLQGRDTQYFGPGTRLTVL.

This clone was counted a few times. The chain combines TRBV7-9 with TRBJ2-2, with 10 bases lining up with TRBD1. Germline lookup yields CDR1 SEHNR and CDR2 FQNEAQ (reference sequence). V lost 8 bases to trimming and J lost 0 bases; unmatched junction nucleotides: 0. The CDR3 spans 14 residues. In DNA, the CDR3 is TGTGCCAGCGGACAGGGGGCGAACACCGGGGAGCTGTTTTTT. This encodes CASGQGANTGELFF.

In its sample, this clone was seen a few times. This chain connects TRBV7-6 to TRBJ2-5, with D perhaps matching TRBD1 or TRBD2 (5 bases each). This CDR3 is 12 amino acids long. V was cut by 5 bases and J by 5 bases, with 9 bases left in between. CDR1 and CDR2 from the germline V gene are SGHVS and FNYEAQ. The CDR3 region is CASSPGTETQYF. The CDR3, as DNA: TGTGCCAGCAGCCCAGGGACCGAGACCCAGTACTTC.

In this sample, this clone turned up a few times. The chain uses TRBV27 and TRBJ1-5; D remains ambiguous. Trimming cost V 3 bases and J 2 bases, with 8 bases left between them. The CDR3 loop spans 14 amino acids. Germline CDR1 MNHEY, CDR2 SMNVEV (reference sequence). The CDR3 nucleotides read TGTGCCAGCAGTTTCGGAATGGGCAATCAGCCCCAGCATTTT. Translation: CASSFGMGNQPQHF.

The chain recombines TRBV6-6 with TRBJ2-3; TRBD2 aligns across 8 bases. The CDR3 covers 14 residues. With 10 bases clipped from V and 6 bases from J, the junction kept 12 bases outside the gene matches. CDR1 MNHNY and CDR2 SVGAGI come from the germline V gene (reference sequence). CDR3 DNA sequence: TGTGCCACCCAAGCGGGGGCGTGGGTGGATACGCAGTATTTT. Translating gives CATQAGAWVDTQYF.

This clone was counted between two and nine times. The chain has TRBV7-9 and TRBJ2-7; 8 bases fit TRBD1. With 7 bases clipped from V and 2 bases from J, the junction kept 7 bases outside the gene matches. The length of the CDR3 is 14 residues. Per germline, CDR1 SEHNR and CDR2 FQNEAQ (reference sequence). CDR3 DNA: TGTGCCAGCAACTTGGGACAGGCGACCTACGAGCAGTACTTC. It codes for CASNLGQATYEQYF.

The CDR3 protein is CASSLVGTFDEQYF. The CDR3 DNA sequence: TGTGCCAGCAGCTTAGTAGGGACATTCGACGAGCAGTACTTC. The rearrangement joins TRBV7-2 to TRBJ2-7; D possibly corresponds to TRBD1 (6 bases). The length of the CDR3 is 14 residues. The V gene lost 1 base and the J gene lost 5 bases, with 12 bases spanning the gap. CDR1 and CDR2 (germline): SGHTA, FQGNSA.

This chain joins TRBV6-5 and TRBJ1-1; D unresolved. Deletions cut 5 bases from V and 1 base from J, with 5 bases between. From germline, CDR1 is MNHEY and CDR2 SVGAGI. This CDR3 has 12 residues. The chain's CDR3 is CASSRENTEAFF. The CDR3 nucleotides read TGTGCCAGCAGTAGGGAGAACACTGAAGCTTTCTTT.

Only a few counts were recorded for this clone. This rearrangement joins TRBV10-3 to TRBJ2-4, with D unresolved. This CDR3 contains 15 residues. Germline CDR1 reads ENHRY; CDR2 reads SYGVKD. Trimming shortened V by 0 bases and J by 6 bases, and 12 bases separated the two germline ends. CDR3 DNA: TGTGCCATCAGTGAGTCTGGGGATAGGAGAAACATTCAGTACTTC. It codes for CAISESGDRRNIQYF.

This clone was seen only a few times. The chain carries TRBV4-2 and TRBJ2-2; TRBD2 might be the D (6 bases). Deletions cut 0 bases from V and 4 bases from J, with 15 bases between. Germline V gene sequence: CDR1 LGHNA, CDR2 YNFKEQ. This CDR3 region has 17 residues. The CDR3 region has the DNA TGTGCCAGCAGCCAAGATCAGTCGGGGCGGGGCACCGGGGAGCTGTTTTTT. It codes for CASSQDQSGRGTGELFF.

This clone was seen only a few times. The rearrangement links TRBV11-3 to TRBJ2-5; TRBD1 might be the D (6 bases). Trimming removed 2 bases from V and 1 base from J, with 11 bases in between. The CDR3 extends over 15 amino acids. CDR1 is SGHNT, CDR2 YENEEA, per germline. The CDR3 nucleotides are TGTGCCAGCAGCTTAACAGGGCCCTTCCAAGAGACCCAGTACTTC. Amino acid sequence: CASSLTGPFQETQYF.

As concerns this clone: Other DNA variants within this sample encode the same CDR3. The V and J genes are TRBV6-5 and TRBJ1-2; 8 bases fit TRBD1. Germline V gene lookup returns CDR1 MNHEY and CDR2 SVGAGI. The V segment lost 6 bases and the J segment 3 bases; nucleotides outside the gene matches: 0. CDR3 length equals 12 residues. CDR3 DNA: TGTGCCAGCAGGACAGGGGACTATGGCTACACCTTC. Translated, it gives CASRTGDYGYTF.

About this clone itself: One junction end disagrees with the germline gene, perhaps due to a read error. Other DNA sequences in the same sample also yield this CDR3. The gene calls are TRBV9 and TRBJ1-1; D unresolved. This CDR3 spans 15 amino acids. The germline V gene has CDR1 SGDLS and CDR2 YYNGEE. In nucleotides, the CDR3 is TGTGCCAGCAGCGTAGACCCCGGAGGGAACACCGAAGCTTTCTTT. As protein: CASSVDPGGNTEAFF.

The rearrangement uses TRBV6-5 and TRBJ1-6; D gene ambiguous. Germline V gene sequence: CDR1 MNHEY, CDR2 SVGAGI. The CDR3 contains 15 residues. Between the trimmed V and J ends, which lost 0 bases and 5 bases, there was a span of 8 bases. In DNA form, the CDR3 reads TGTGCCAGCAGTTACTCGTCACAGAATAATTCACCCCTCCACTTT. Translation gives CASSYSSQNNSPLHF.

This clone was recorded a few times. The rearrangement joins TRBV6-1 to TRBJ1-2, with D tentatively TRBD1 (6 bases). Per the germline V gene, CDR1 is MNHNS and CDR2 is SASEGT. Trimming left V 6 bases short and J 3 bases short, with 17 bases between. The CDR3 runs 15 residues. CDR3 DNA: TGTGCCAGCAGCCAAACCGCCTCAGGGGACTATGGCTACACCTTC. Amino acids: CASSQTASGDYGYTF.